One sample yielded the 32 T cell receptor beta chains listed below, sequenced in a study of shared T cell receptors in the human thymus. TCRdb's table, derived via immunoSEQ multiplex PCR, lists solely in-frame clones and lacks some. The repertoire consists of hundreds of thousands of clones, with over 75% occurring once and the leading ten covering 0.008% to 0.011%. These same records also appear under a second study, on human thymus T cells.

Sequencing used thymocytes. The receptor source for this set is a boy younger than two with a congenital heart defect.

The CDR3 loop is CASRGQGWVKTQYF. In DNA, the CDR3 is TGTGCCAGCAGGGGACAGGGTTGGGTAAAGACCCAGTACTTC. The J gene is TRBJ2-5, the V gene TRBV2, with TRBD1 matching 9 bases. After removal of 6 bases from V and 6 bases from J, the junction contained 8 bases not matched to a gene. The CDR3 runs 14 residues. From germline, CDR1 is SNHLY and CDR2 FYNNEI.

The chain combines TRBV5-1 with TRBJ2-3, with 16 bases lining up with TRBD2. Germline V CDR1 and CDR2: SGHRS, YFSETQ. V shed 9 bases, J shed 3 bases, and the junction held 16 bases outside the gene matches. The CDR3 extends over 19 amino acids. The CDR3 region has the DNA TGCGCCACCGAGAAAGGGCATCCGGGACTAGCGGGAGGGACAGATACGCAGTATTTT. It encodes CATEKGHPGLAGGTDTQYF.

The V gene is TRBV25-1, the J gene TRBJ2-3; 7 bases map to TRBD2. V lost 2 bases to trimming and J lost 1 base; unmatched junction nucleotides: 3. CDR1 and CDR2 (germline): MGHDK, SYGVNS. The CDR3 is made up of 15 amino acids. For the CDR3, the DNA is TGTGCCAGCAGTGAAAAGCGGGACGGCACAGATACGCAGTATTTT. Its protein is CASSEKRDGTDTQYF.

The chain links TRBV18 to TRBJ2-1; D is possibly TRBD1 (7 bases). V shed 4 bases and J shed 8 bases, with 15 bases lying between them. CDR3 length equals 14 residues. Germline assignment: CDR1 KGHSH and CDR2 LQKENI. CDR3 in amino acids: CASSQGRTGDEQFF. CDR3 coding DNA: TGTGCCAGCTCACAAGGGAGGACAGGCGATGAGCAGTTCTTC. The whole variable domain, filled in from reference TRBV18 and TRBJ2-1, reads NAGVMQNPRHLVRRRGQEARLRCSPMKGHSHVYWYRQLPEEGLKFMVYLQKENIIDESGMPKERFSAEFPKEGPSILRIQQVVRGDSAAYFCASSQGRTGDEQFFGPGTRLTVL.

This chain connects TRBV18 to TRBJ2-7, with a tentative D call TRBD1 (5 bases). V was trimmed by 0 bases and J by 1 base, leaving 10 bases between them. Germline V gives CDR1 KGHSH, CDR2 LQKENI. This CDR3 contains 15 residues. CDR3 loop: CASSPPARDSYEQYF. DNA of the CDR3: TGTGCCAGCTCACCACCGGCCAGGGATTCCTACGAGCAGTACTTC.

This chain joins TRBV5-1 and TRBJ1-5; the D is unclear. Germline CDR1 and CDR2: SGHRS and YFSETQ. The CDR3 contains 11 residues. Trimming took off 5 bases at V and 5 bases at J, with 5 bases between the two ends. CDR3 region: CASRADQPQHF. Here the CDR3 DNA reads TGCGCCAGCAGGGCCGATCAGCCCCAGCATTTT.

The chain couples TRBV15 to TRBJ1-2; 7 bases agree with TRBD1. Unmatched junction bases numbered 5, after V lost 0 bases and J lost 4 bases. This CDR3 is built from 15 residues. Germline V gene data show CDR1 as LNHNV and CDR2 as YYDKDF (reference sequence). The CDR3 loop is CATSREGGVGYGYTF. The CDR3 DNA reads TGTGCCACCAGCAGAGAAGGGGGCGTGGGCTATGGCTACACCTTC. Together with reference TRBV15 and TRBJ1-2, the CDR3 gives the full variable domain: DAMVIQNPRYQVTQFGKPVTLSCSQTLNHNVMYWYQQKSSQAPKLLFHYYDKDFNNEADTPDNFQSRRPNTSFCFLDIRSPGLGDTAMYLCATSREGGVGYGYTFGSGTRLTVV.

This clone was detected once. The chain employs TRBV2 and TRBJ1-1; D uncertain. The CDR3 totals 13 residues. Germline CDR1 reads SNHLY; CDR2 reads FYNNEI. V dropped 11 bases and J dropped 6 bases, with 19 bases sitting between them. CDR3 DNA: TGTGCCCCCCAGGTCGGCTCCCCTCCTGAAGCTTTCTTT. Its protein product is CAPQVGSPPEAFF.

The chain couples TRBV19 to TRBJ2-3; 9 bases map to TRBD2. Germline-derived CDR1 and CDR2 are LNHDA and SQIVND (reference sequence). The length of the CDR3 is 18 residues. The V segment lost 1 base and the J segment 2 bases; nucleotides outside the gene matches: 10. Here the CDR3 DNA reads TGTGCCAGTAGTATAGCGTTTGCCCCTAGCGGGACCACAGATACGCAGTATTTT. Protein: CASSIAFAPSGTTDTQYF.

The V gene is TRBV28, the J gene TRBJ2-1; D not certain. The CDR3 covers 11 residues. Deletions cut 4 bases from V and 10 bases from J, with 8 bases between. From germline, CDR1 is MDHEN and CDR2 SYDVKM. The CDR3 spells CASSSSGEQFF. The DNA for the CDR3 is TGTGCCAGCAGTTCTAGTGGGGAGCAGTTCTTC.

This chain connects TRBV5-1 to TRBJ2-7; D might be TRBD2 (6 bases). CDR3 length: 17 residues. Germline CDR1 is SGHRS and CDR2 is YFSETQ. The V end lost 1 base, the J end lost 2 bases, and 19 bases lay between the germline ends. DNA for the CDR3: TGCGCCAGCAGCTTGATAGATAGCGGAGCCCGGACCTACGAGCAGTACTTC. Translated, it gives CASSLIDSGARTYEQYF.

The chain joins TRBV4-3 to TRBJ2-1; no clear D gene. Germline V gives CDR1 LGHNA, CDR2 YSLEER. The V end lost 5 bases, the J end lost 0 bases, and 17 bases lay between the germline ends. CDR3 length: 17 amino acids. The DNA of the CDR3 is TGCGCCAGCAGCACCCGGAGAAAGCATGACTCCTACAATGAGCAGTTCTTC. It translates to CASSTRRKHDSYNEQFF.

CDR3 DNA: TGTGCCAGTAGTCTGTTCCACGAGCAGTACTTC. This encodes CASSLFHEQYF. The chain uses TRBV19 and TRBJ2-7; D remains ambiguous. CDR1 is LNHDA and CDR2 is SQIVND in the germline V gene (reference sequence). CDR3 length: 11 amino acids. Trimming removed 5 bases at V and 5 bases at J, with 7 bases between.

This clone has only one observation. The chain has TRBV10-1 and TRBJ2-5; 12 nucleotides agree with TRBD2. CDR3 length: 14 residues. The trim removed 6 bases at V and 5 bases at J, leaving 4 bases unmatched. Germline V gene sequence: CDR1 WNHNN, CDR2 SYGVQD (reference sequence). The CDR3 loop reads CASRTSGRRETQYF. The CDR3 DNA is TGCGCCAGCAGGACTAGCGGGAGACGGGAGACCCAGTACTTC.

This chain uses TRBV5-1 with TRBJ2-5; the match to TRBD1 covers 8 bases. CDR3 length: 15 amino acids. The germline CDR1 and CDR2 sequences are SGHRS and YFSETQ. The junction had 10 bases not matched to a gene; V was cut back by 4 bases and J by 5 bases. CDR3 in amino acids: CASSQTGEGGETQYF. CDR3 in DNA: TGCGCCAGCAGCCAGACAGGGGAAGGTGGGGAGACCCAGTACTTC. The variable domain in full, completed from reference TRBV5-1 and TRBJ2-5, reads KAGVTQTPRYLIKTRGQQVTLSCSPISGHRSVSWYQQTPGQGLQFLFEYFSETQRNKGNFPGRFSGRQFSNSRSEMNVSTLELGDSALYLCASSQTGEGGETQYFGPGTRLLVL.

The rearrangement joins TRBV5-1 to TRBJ2-1; 11 bases line up with TRBD2. The germline gives CDR1 SGHRS, CDR2 YFSETQ. J gave up 6 bases and V 0 bases, and 11 bases lay outside the gene matches. The length of the CDR3 is 18 residues. The CDR3 nucleotides are TGCGCCAGCAGCTTGGCATTAGCGGGAGGGCCGGGGTGCAATGAGCAGTTCTTC. Translation: CASSLALAGGPGCNEQFF.

The gene calls are TRBV6-1 and TRBJ1-2, with D hard to call. V was clipped by 6 bases and J by 4 bases, with 15 bases between them. CDR3 length: 14 amino acids. Germline V lookup: CDR1 MNHNS, CDR2 SASEGT. Here the CDR3 reads CASSPGAFTYGYTF. The CDR3 nucleotides read TGTGCCAGCAGCCCGGGAGCTTTTACCTATGGCTACACCTTC.

This sequence joins TRBV11-3 and TRBJ2-7; 10 bases match TRBD1. J lost 3 bases, V lost 5 bases, and 4 bases had no gene match. Germline CDR1 is SGHNT and CDR2 is YENEEA. The CDR3 length is 14 residues. CDR3 sequence: CASSVRDRGYEQYF. CDR3 nucleotide sequence: TGTGCCAGCAGCGTCCGGGACAGGGGCTACGAGCAGTACTTC.

This chain joins TRBV4-2 and TRBJ2-3; tentatively, D is TRBD2 (6 bases). V was trimmed by 0 bases and J by 2 bases, leaving 15 bases between them. CDR1 is LGHNA, CDR2 YNFKEQ, per germline. The CDR3 contains 17 residues. Written as DNA, the CDR3 is TGTGCCAGCAGCCAAGATTATACGGGACTTCCCACAGATACGCAGTATTTT. The encoded protein is CASSQDYTGLPTDTQYF.

This sequence joins TRBV4-1 and TRBJ2-3, with 11 bases fitting TRBD2. The CDR3 covers 18 residues. Germline loops: CDR1 MGHRA, CDR2 YSYEKL. The trim removed 0 bases at V and 3 bases at J, leaving 8 bases unmatched. The CDR3 is CASSQELAGDVGTDTQYF. Written as DNA, the CDR3 is TGCGCCAGCAGCCAAGAACTAGCGGGAGATGTTGGGACAGATACGCAGTATTTT.

This chain uses TRBV28 with TRBJ2-5; D possibly corresponds to TRBD2 (5 bases). Germline V gene data show CDR1 as MDHEN and CDR2 as SYDVKM. This CDR3 region has 14 residues. Trimming left V 6 bases short and J 5 bases short, with 16 bases between. Here the CDR3 DNA reads TGTGCCAGCAGCGAACTAGGCTTTGTCGAGACCCAGTACTTC. Translating it yields CASSELGFVETQYF.

The chain combines TRBV6-1 with TRBJ2-7; no clear D gene. Germline assignment: CDR1 MNHNS and CDR2 SASEGT. CDR3 length: 15 residues. V lost 3 bases to trimming and J lost 4 bases, with 16 bases between them. Written as DNA, the CDR3 is TGTGCCAGCAGTGAGGCCCGAGACTGGCTTTACGAGCAGTACTTC. This encodes CASSEARDWLYEQYF.

This chain links TRBV30 with TRBJ2-5; 11 bases match TRBD2. With V trimmed by 2 bases and J by 5 bases, 10 bases remained unmatched. CDR1 and CDR2 from the germline V gene are GTSNPN and SVGIG (reference sequence). CDR3 size: 16 residues. The DNA for the CDR3 is TGTGCCTGGAGTCAGGCTAGCGGGAGGAGGTGGGAGACCCAGTACTTC. Residues: CAWSQASGRRWETQYF.

This rearrangement joins TRBV7-9 to TRBJ1-2, with D possibly TRBD1 on 5 matching bases. Germline values: CDR1 SEHNR, CDR2 FQNEAQ (reference sequence). V lost 5 bases, J lost 2 bases, and 12 bases lay in between. The CDR3 spans 14 residues. In nucleotides, the CDR3 is TGTGCCAGCAGCCCGGACAACCCGAACTATGGCTACACCTTC. Its translation: CASSPDNPNYGYTF.

This clone was seen a single time. This sequence joins TRBV25-1 and TRBJ2-1; perhaps TRBD2 as D (6 bases). Deletions cut 10 bases from V and 2 bases from J, with 15 bases between. The germline gives CDR1 MGHDK, CDR2 SYGVNS. The CDR3 sequence is 14 residues long. CDR3 nucleotide sequence: TGTGCCACCCGGACGGGGGAGCCCTACAATGAGCAGTTCTTC. This encodes CATRTGEPYNEQFF.

The rearrangement links TRBV27 to TRBJ2-1; 10 positions match TRBD2. This CDR3 contains 15 residues. V lost 7 bases to trimming and J lost 6 bases; unmatched junction nucleotides: 9. The germline V gene encodes CDR1 MNHEY and CDR2 SMNVEV (reference sequence). The CDR3 region is CASTLGGTSVNEQFF. CDR3 nucleotide sequence: TGTGCCAGCACCCTAGGGGGGACTAGCGTCAATGAGCAGTTCTTC.

This clone was detected a few times. V gene TRBV5-4 combines with J gene TRBJ1-2; 7 bases align to TRBD1. The CDR3 contains 13 residues. Germline V gene data show CDR1 as SGHNT and CDR2 as YYREEE (reference sequence). Unmatched junction bases numbered 2, after V lost 0 bases and J lost 6 bases. CDR3 amino acids: CASSLVQGDGYTF. CDR3 DNA sequence: TGTGCCAGCAGCTTGGTTCAGGGGGATGGCTACACCTTC.

This clone was seen a handful of times. The genes are TRBV29-1 and TRBJ1-2; 7 nucleotides agree with TRBD1. This CDR3 is 14 amino acids long. V gave up 4 bases and J gave up 6 bases; unmatched junction bases: 11. Germline V gene lookup returns CDR1 SQVTM and CDR2 ANQGSEA. The CDR3 nucleotides read TGCAGCGTTGTAGAGGGGGCGGTTCAGAATGGCTACACCTTC. This encodes CSVVEGAVQNGYTF.

The V and J genes are TRBV2 and TRBJ2-3; 7 bases fit TRBD2. The CDR3 has 14 amino acids. CDR1 SNHLY and CDR2 FYNNEI come from the germline V gene. V dropped 8 bases and J dropped 0; count of bases not matched to a gene: 5. CDR3 bases: TGTGCCAGCCCGCCGGGGGGAAGCACAGATACGCAGTATTTT. It encodes CASPPGGSTDTQYF.

This chain uses TRBV13 with TRBJ2-2, with 7 bases fitting TRBD2. Germline CDR1 PRHDT, CDR2 FYEKMQ (reference sequence). This CDR3 spans 18 amino acids. The ends lost 4 bases at V and 5 bases at J; junction bases unmatched: 16. CDR3 sequence reads: CASSSARLAGAGTGELFF. The CDR3 DNA sequence: TGTGCCAGCAGCTCCGCGAGGTTGGCGGGAGCAGGGACCGGGGAGCTGTTTTTT.

The rearrangement joins TRBV19 to TRBJ1-1, with D possibly being TRBD1 (6 bases). V gave up 3 bases and J gave up 8 bases, with 19 bases separating them. Germline assignment: CDR1 LNHDA and CDR2 SQIVND (reference sequence). The CDR3 runs 15 residues. CDR3 nucleotides: TGTGCCAGTAGTATCGAACAGGGACGTTATCCGGAAGCTTTCTTT. Translating gives CASSIEQGRYPEAFF.

V and J are TRBV5-4 and TRBJ2-3; D not resolved. This CDR3 comprises 12 residues. Germline lookup yields CDR1 SGHNT and CDR2 YYREEE (reference sequence). Trimming shortened V by 5 bases and J by 4 bases, and 8 bases separated the two germline ends. The CDR3: CASSNIPDTQYF. The CDR3, as DNA: TGTGCCAGCAGTAATATCCCAGATACGCAGTATTTT.